The present T cell receptor (beta chain) was sequenced within a study of T cell repertoires in cytomegalovirus infection (dated by TCRdb to the late 2010s). Context from the whole study: Alongside well-studied HLA-B-restricted epitopes, the peptide stimulations were aimed at recently identified HLA-C-restricted CMV epitopes, whose presentation resists viral immunomodulation. Donor HLA type was relevant to the analysis, because carriage of CMV infection together with the matching HLA type was indicated by public TCR beta signatures. The study at large found these results: In both this cohort and an independent cohort of several hundred donors, the cumulative frequency of public TCR beta family members distinguished carriers of CMV infection plus the relevant HLA type. The ex vivo response was dominated by HLA-C-restricted CMV-specific TCR beta clonotypes, which also provided the single most frequent clonotype in two of eight donors.

V is pruned by 3 bases and J by 7 bases, leaving 6 bases of the junction without a gene match. CDR1 SGHAT and CDR2 FQNNGV are derived from the germline V gene. Counted from cysteine to phenylalanine, this CDR3 has 14 amino acids. Solely the CDR3 DNA is kept, with 42 bases framed from the first base. TCRdb shows the sequencer as Illumina HiSeq 1500. TCRdb trimmed the raw reads at Q25, called clones with MiXCR and kept productive beta chains. When rows share a CDR3 protein, they turn into one entry using the most common DNA and genes. Here the sample has some 700,000 distinct CDR3 sequences; 33% occur a single time. The top ten hold approximately 18% of the sample. According to the study, the label for this sample's treatment or condition signals: in vitro stimulation with specific CMV peptide epitopes to enrich CMV-specific T cells. This clonotype occurred a few times. Its antigen specificity is not known. Per-base quality was not reported, and no clone a single base away is much larger than it.

The chain links TRBV11-2 with TRBJ2-7, with 10 central nucleotides matching TRBD2. The sample here was cultured PBMCs, taken from culture after CMV antigen stimulation. The receptor was isolated from a human donor in good health (CMV status not recorded). Some clones in this sample may be carry-over from other donors' samples. The nucleotide sequence reads TGTGCCAGCAGCTTCCTAGCGGGAGAAGGTGAGCAGTACTTC. This yields the protein CASSFLAGEGEQYF.